Detailed here is one T cell receptor (beta chain). Treatment specified: preoperative locoregional IRX-2 cytokine immunotherapy. Sequenced by immunoSEQ multiplex PCR; TCRdb stores in-frame clones only, minus some. The table has around 62,000 clones, around 94% seen once; the top ten hold 1.5% to 2%. The record originates from a study of preoperative IRX-2 immunotherapy in early breast cancer. Sample collection occurred from a patient treated with IRX-2 immunotherapy. The source is a human donor with breast cancer.

Here the CDR3 DNA reads TGTGCCAGCAGTTACTCGACCTCAAGAGGTGAAAAACTGTTTTTT. Protein sequence: CASSYSTSRGEKLFF. This sequence joins TRBV6-6 and TRBJ1-4; D is undetermined. Trimming removed 0 bases from V and 7 bases from J, with 12 bases in between. CDR3 length equals 15 residues. CDR1 and CDR2 (germline): MNHNY, SVGAGI (reference sequence).